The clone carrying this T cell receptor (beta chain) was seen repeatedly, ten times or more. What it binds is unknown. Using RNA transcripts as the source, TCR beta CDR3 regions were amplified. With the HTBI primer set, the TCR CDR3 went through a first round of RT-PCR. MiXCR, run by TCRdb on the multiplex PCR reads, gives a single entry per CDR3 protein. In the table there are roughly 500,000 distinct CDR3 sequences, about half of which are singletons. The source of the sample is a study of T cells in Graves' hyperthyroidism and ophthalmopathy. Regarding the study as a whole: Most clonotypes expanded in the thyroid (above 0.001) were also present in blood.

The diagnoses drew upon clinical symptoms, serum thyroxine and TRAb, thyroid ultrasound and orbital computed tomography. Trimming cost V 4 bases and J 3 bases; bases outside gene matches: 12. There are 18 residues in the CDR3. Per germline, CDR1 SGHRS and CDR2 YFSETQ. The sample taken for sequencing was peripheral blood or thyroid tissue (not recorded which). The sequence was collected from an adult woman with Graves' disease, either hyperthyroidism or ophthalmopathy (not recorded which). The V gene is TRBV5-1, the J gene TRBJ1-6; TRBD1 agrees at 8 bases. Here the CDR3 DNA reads TGCGCCAGCAGCCCGAGACCGACAGGGGTTGGCTATAATTCACCCCTCCACTTT. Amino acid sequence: CASSPRPTGVGYNSPLHF.